The 15 T cell receptor beta chains presented below share a single source sample, sequenced in a study of brain metastases from non-small cell lung cancer. Clones were sequenced by immunoSEQ multiplex PCR, and TCRdb holds only the in-frame ones, with some missing. The repertoire holds approximately 4,500 clones, with about 80% as singletons. The sequencing sample was made of primary lung tumor tissue. The receptor source for this set is a donor at least 40 years old with non-small cell lung cancer.

The rearrangement links TRBV10-3 to TRBJ1-2, with D hard to call. Trimming removed 0 bases at V and 8 bases at J, with 19 bases between. In germline, CDR1 is ENHRY, CDR2 SYGVKD. There are 16 residues in the CDR3. CDR3 region: CAISESGWTGLDGYTF. CDR3 DNA sequence: TGTGCCATCAGTGAGTCAGGATGGACGGGATTAGACGGCTACACCTTC.

The chain uses TRBV7-8 and TRBJ1-5; D possibly corresponds to TRBD1 (5 bases). The CDR3 spans 15 residues. The V gene lost 0 bases and the J gene lost 5 bases, with 11 bases spanning the gap. CDR1 is SGHVS, CDR2 FQNEAQ, per germline. The CDR3 DNA sequence: TGTGCCAGCAGCTTAGCCGCCAGGGTTGATCAGCCCCAGCATTTT. This encodes CASSLAARVDQPQHF.

The CDR3 sequence: CASSRQGSQPQHF. DNA of the CDR3: TGTGCCAGCAGTAGGCAGGGGTCTCAGCCCCAGCATTTT. The chain employs TRBV27 and TRBJ1-5, with D tentatively TRBD1 (6 bases). Trimming took off 5 bases at V and 6 bases at J, with 11 bases between the two ends. The CDR3 is 13 residues long. Germline V gene lookup returns CDR1 MNHEY and CDR2 SMNVEV (reference sequence).

The V gene is TRBV6-5, the J gene TRBJ1-3, with a tentative D call TRBD1 (6 bases). Germline V gene lookup returns CDR1 MNHEY and CDR2 SVGAGI. This CDR3 is built from 13 residues. Trimming removed 8 bases at V and 3 bases at J, with 11 bases between. The CDR3 DNA follows: TGTGCCAGCGCCACAGGGCTTGGAAACACCATATATTTT. It encodes CASATGLGNTIYF.

This chain connects TRBV10-2 to TRBJ2-5; D possibly uses TRBD1 or TRBD2 (5 bases each). The CDR3 is 12 amino acids. Germline V CDR1 and CDR2: WSHSY, SAAADI. V was pared by 11 bases and J by 5 bases, with 15 bases between. The CDR3 sequence: CAAGAGLETQYF. CDR3 sequence (DNA): TGCGCCGCCGGGGCAGGGCTGGAGACCCAGTACTTC.

The chain joins TRBV19 to TRBJ2-3; TRBD2 agrees at 10 bases. Germline CDR1 reads LNHDA; CDR2 reads SQIVND (reference sequence). Trimming removed 6 bases from V and 5 bases from J; junction bases left unmatched: 5. CDR3 size: 14 residues. This CDR3 reads CASRGPSGGDTQYF. CDR3 in DNA: TGTGCCAGTAGGGGCCCTAGCGGGGGAGATACGCAGTATTTT.

This chain connects TRBV5-1 to TRBJ1-6; 9 bases map to TRBD1. The CDR3 contains 15 residues. V shed 1 base, J shed 7 bases, and the junction held 3 bases outside the gene matches. Germline V gene lookup returns CDR1 SGHRS and CDR2 YFSETQ. The CDR3 loop is CASSLMGQGNSPLHF. The CDR3 region has the DNA TGCGCCAGCAGCTTGATGGGACAGGGAAATTCACCCCTCCACTTT. Complete variable domain (other parts from reference TRBV5-1 and TRBJ1-6): KAGVTQTPRYLIKTRGQQVTLSCSPISGHRSVSWYQQTPGQGLQFLFEYFSETQRNKGNFPGRFSGRQFSNSRSEMNVSTLELGDSALYLCASSLMGQGNSPLHFGNGTRLTVT.

The chain uses TRBV6-2 or TRBV6-3 and TRBJ2-7; D is ambiguous. The CDR3 spans 13 residues. V was cut by 5 bases and J by 1 base, with 9 bases left in between. Germline CDR1 reads MNHEY; CDR2 reads SVGEGT. CDR3 sequence reads: CASSRPSSYEQYV. CDR3 bases: TGTGCCAGCAGTCGGCCTTCGTCCTACGAGCAGTACGTC.

V is TRBV27 and J is TRBJ2-6; D unresolved. V was cut by 0 bases and J by 3 bases, with 0 bases left in between. Germline CDR1 MNHEY, CDR2 SMNVEV (reference sequence). The CDR3 is made up of 13 amino acids. The CDR3 protein is CASSLSGANVLTF. CDR3 DNA: TGTGCCAGCAGTTTATCTGGGGCCAACGTCCTGACTTTC.

The V call is TRBV5-1, the J call TRBJ1-1; 7 bases are shared with TRBD1. Germline V lookup: CDR1 SGHRS, CDR2 YFSETQ. This CDR3 has 12 residues. The V and J ends lost 3 bases and 4 bases, in that order; junction bases with no gene match: 0. CDR3 DNA: TGCGCCAGCAGCTCAGGGGGCACTGAAGCTTTCTTT. Translated, it gives CASSSGGTEAFF.

The rearrangement joins TRBV19 to TRBJ2-6; the D gene is possibly TRBD2 (5 bases). The CDR3 covers 15 residues. Germline V gene data show CDR1 as LNHDA and CDR2 as SQIVND (reference sequence). The V gene lost 7 bases and the J gene lost 4 bases, with 14 bases spanning the gap. CDR3 residues: CASTPGGSGANVLTF. The CDR3 nucleotides read TGTGCCAGTACTCCAGGAGGTTCCGGGGCCAACGTCCTGACTTTC. Supplemented by reference TRBV19 and TRBJ2-6, the full variable domain reads DGGITQSPKYLFRKEGQNVTLSCEQNLNHDAMYWYRQDPGQGLRLIYYSQIVNDFQKGDIAEGYSVSREKKESFPLTVTSAQKNPTAFYLCASTPGGSGANVLTFGAGSRLTVL.

Notes on this clone: Germline and junction disagree at one end, which may indicate a read error. The identical CDR3 is also encoded by other nucleotide sequences in the sample. This sequence joins TRBV5-6 and TRBJ1-1; D unclear. The length of the CDR3 is 15 residues. CDR1 is SGHDT and CDR2 is YYEEEE in the germline V gene. The CDR3 region has the DNA TGTGCCAGCAGCTTAAGGAGGACGGAGAACACTGAAGCCTTCTTT. Encoded protein: CASSLRRTENTEAFF.

This clone has a handful of counts. This chain connects TRBV21-1 to TRBJ2-7; TRBD2 reflects the table's D call only, with no check against the DNA. TRBV21-1 constitutes a pseudogene. This CDR3 comprises 12 residues. CDR3 in amino acids: CASSPPCDEQYV. In nucleotides, the CDR3 is TGTGCCAGCAGCCCACCCTGCGACGAGCAGTACGTC.

The J gene is TRBJ1-4, the V gene TRBV9; D unclear. The CDR3 spans 14 residues. Trimming shortened V by 0 bases and J by 6 bases, and 9 bases separated the two germline ends. Germline V gene sequence: CDR1 SGDLS, CDR2 YYNGEE. CDR3 nucleotide sequence: TGTGCCAGCAGCGTAGGAGGGCGTGATGAAAAACTGTTTTTT. Translating it yields CASSVGGRDEKLFF.

This chain joins TRBV14 and TRBJ2-5; D is uncertain. The CDR3 covers 11 residues. Germline V gene data show CDR1 as SGHDN and CDR2 as FVKESK. Trimming shortened V by 3 bases and J by 4 bases, and 3 bases separated the two germline ends. CDR3 sequence (DNA): TGTGCCAGCAGCCATCGAGAGACCCAGTACTTC. Protein sequence: CASSHRETQYF.